Listed below are T cell receptor beta chains from one sample, sequenced in a study of OX40 agonist ivuxolimab in advanced cancers. This table comes from immunoSEQ multiplex PCR, and its TCRdb copy is limited to in-frame clones, with some not included. Of about 88,000 clones in the sample, 75% to 90% are singletons; the top ten hold 0.2% to 0.25%. The sample was CD4+ or CD8+ T cells sorted from blood, taken in a trial of the OX40 agonist ivuxolimab. The receptors come from an adult with an advanced solid tumor such as melanoma, head and neck, liver or kidney cancer. CDR3s include the opening cysteine and the closing phenylalanine or tryptophan. Each record gives: J gene, clone size, V gene, D gene, CDR3 protein, CDR3 DNA. The D gene is left open where the match is weak. Not all rows give a size; the values are once, few, many and, for expanded clones, a class.

TRBJ2-1 NA TRBV6-6 NA CASQRPWGVGDNEQFF TGTGCCAGCCAAAGGCCATGGGGTGTGGGGGACAATGAGCAGTTCTTC
TRBJ1-2 NA TRBV7-9 NA CASSFQQGLYGYTF TGTGCCAGCAGCTTTCAGCAAGGCCTCTATGGCTACACCTTC
TRBJ2-6 NA TRBV21-1 NA CASSKGPPGGFHIPPGANVLTF TGTGCCAGCAGCAAAGGGCCCCCCGGAGGGTTTCATATTCCGCCTGGGGCCAACGTCCTGACTTTC
TRBJ2-3 NA TRBV4-3 NA CASSQAHSSNPDTQYF TGCGCCAGCAGCCAGGCCCACAGTTCCAACCCAGATACGCAGTATTTT
TRBJ1-1 NA TRBV7-9 TRBD1 CASSPSDRQAFF TGTGCCAGCAGCCCCTCGGACAGGCAAGCTTTCTTT
TRBJ2-7 few TRBV27 NA CASSLRQGSYEQYF TGTGCCAGCAGTTTACGGCAGGGGAGCTACGAGCAGTACTTC
TRBJ2-3 NA TRBV9 NA CASSVTGTPTDTQYF TGTGCCAGCAGCGTAACCGGGACCCCCACAGATACGCAGTATTTT
TRBJ2-1 NA TRBV11-1 TRBD1 CASRQQGIMDNEQFF TGTGCCAGCAGACAACAGGGGATTATGGACAATGAGCAGTTCTTC
TRBJ2-7 NA TRBV28 TRBD1 CASTKGQTYEQYF TGTGCCAGCACCAAGGGACAGACGTACGAGCAGTACTTC
TRBJ1-3 NA TRBV7-9 NA CASSLTEGNTIYF TGTGCCAGCAGCTTAACAGAAGGAAACACCATATATTTT
TRBJ2-7 NA TRBV5-1 NA CASSGTTGEQYF TGCGCCAGCAGCGGGACCACCGGGGAGCAGTACTTC
TRBJ2-7 once TRBV29-1 NA CSVQRGGYEQYF TGCAGCGTTCAAAGGGGGGGCTACGAGCAGTACTTC
TRBJ1-2 NA TRBV28 TRBD1 CASRTQGGSYGYTF TGTGCCAGCAGAACACAGGGGGGAAGCTATGGCTACACCTTC
TRBJ2-5 once TRBV4-3 TRBD2 CASSQLGSGETQYF TGCGCCAGCAGCCAACTGGGTAGCGGGGAGACCCAGTACTTC
TRBJ2-5 NA TRBV4-1 NA CASSQDIGWETQYF TGCGCCAGCAGCCAGGACATTGGGTGGGAGACCCAGTACTTC
TRBJ2-3 NA TRBV19 NA CASSIQPGDTQYF TGTGCCAGTAGTATTCAGCCTGGGGATACGCAGTATTTT
TRBJ2-5 NA TRBV5-1 NA CASSFPGLETQYF TGCGCCAGCAGCTTTCCAGGTTTAGAGACCCAGTACTTC
TRBJ2-3 few TRBV29-1 TRBD1 CSAGRTGRGDTQYF TGCAGCGCTGGCCGGACAGGGCGGGGAGATACGCAGTATTTT
TRBJ2-5 NA TRBV7-2 NA CASTLGAGFQETQYF TGTGCCAGCACCCTAGGAGCGGGCTTCCAAGAGACCCAGTACTTC
TRBJ2-7 NA TRBV21-1 NA CASSASGTDVYEQYF TGTGCCAGCAGCGCTTCCGGGACTGATGTCTACGAGCAGTACTTC
TRBJ2-7 NA TRBV15 TRBD1 CATSRDRTGYHEQYF TGTGCCACCAGCAGAGATCGGACAGGTTACCACGAGCAGTACTTC
TRBJ1-5 NA TRBV4-3 NA CASSQDIRVRSNQPQHF TGCGCCAGCAGCCAAGATATAAGGGTGCGGAGCAATCAGCCCCAGCATTTT
TRBJ1-2 NA TRBV9 NA CASSVADEGGYTF TGTGCCAGCAGCGTAGCCGACGAAGGTGGCTACACCTTC
TRBJ2-3 NA TRBV29-1 TRBD2 CSVDLGSGGTDTQYF TGCAGCGTTGATCTGGGTAGCGGGGGCACAGATACGCAGTATTTT
TRBJ2-1 NA TRBV9 TRBD2 CASSPTSGYNEQFF TGTGCCAGCAGCCCGACTAGCGGGTACAATGAGCAGTTCTTC
TRBJ2-1 once TRBV7-6 TRBD2 CASSLAAGSGSAYNEQFF TGTGCCAGCAGCTTAGCGGCTGGTAGCGGGAGTGCCTACAATGAGCAGTTCTTC
TRBJ1-2 NA TRBV28 TRBD1 CASSTLGTGGGYTF TGTGCCAGCAGTACCCTCGGGACAGGGGGTGGCTACACCTTC
TRBJ2-1 NA TRBV5-1 TRBD2 CASSLGLARVEEQFF TGCGCCAGCAGCTTGGGACTAGCTAGGGTGGAGGAGCAGTTCTTC
TRBJ2-3 NA TRBV9 TRBD2 CASSALMGGLAGLTDTQYF TGTGCCAGCAGCGCTTTGATGGGGGGACTAGCGGGCCTCACAGATACGCAGTATTTT
TRBJ2-1 NA TRBV20-1 NA CSAASANEQFF TGCAGTGCCGCTAGTGCCAATGAGCAGTTCTTC
TRBJ2-6 NA TRBV19 NA CASSIQRGGANVLTF TGTGCCAGTAGTATTCAACGCGGTGGGGCCAACGTCCTGACTTTC
TRBJ2-1 NA TRBV11-2 NA CASSLVVMYGYNEQFF TGTGCCAGCAGCTTAGTTGTCATGTACGGCTACAATGAGCAGTTCTTC
TRBJ1-4 NA TRBV18 NA CASSQYRGHDEKLFF TGTGCCAGCTCACAGTACCGGGGGCATGATGAAAAACTGTTTTTT
TRBJ2-7 once TRBV29-1 NA CSVEMTAYSYEQYF TGCAGCGTTGAAATGACAGCCTACTCCTACGAGCAGTACTTC
TRBJ1-3 NA TRBV28 NA CASSRTRNTIYF TGTGCCAGCAGCCGCACGAGAAACACCATATATTTT